These 24 T cell receptor beta chains originate from one sample sequenced in a study of cytotoxic CD8 clonotypes in ibrutinib-treated CLL. TCRdb's table, derived via immunoSEQ multiplex PCR, lists solely in-frame clones and lacks some. The sample lists approximately 100,000 clones, 55% to 75% occurring once. This specimen was PBMCs, taken after 24 months of ibrutinib treatment. These receptors originate from a human donor with chronic lymphocytic leukemia.

The CDR3 DNA sequence: TGTGCCAGCTCACCAGGGGGGATGGGGAGCAATCAGCCCCAGCATTTT. Its protein product is CASSPGGMGSNQPQHF. The gene calls are TRBV18 and TRBJ1-5, with a tentative D call TRBD1 (5 bases). CDR3 length: 16 residues. V lost 2 bases and J lost 1, with 12 bases in between. The germline gives CDR1 KGHSH, CDR2 LQKENI.

This chain links TRBV29-1 with TRBJ2-7; D perhaps matches TRBD1 (5 bases). This CDR3 has 13 residues. In germline, CDR1 is SQVTM, CDR2 ANQGSEA. Trimming took 1 base from V and 7 from J, leaving 14 bases between them. The CDR3: CSVEGQGQREQYF. The CDR3 DNA reads as TGCAGCGTTGAAGGGCAGGGCCAACGGGAGCAGTACTTC.

The genes are TRBV27 and TRBJ1-6, with D maybe TRBD1 (5 bases). V lost 5 bases to trimming and J lost 14 bases, with 25 bases between them. Looked up from germline, CDR1 is MNHEY and CDR2 is SMNVEV (reference sequence). The CDR3 contains 16 residues. The CDR3 protein is CASSTTTGRGTATLHF. As DNA, the CDR3 is TGTGCCAGCAGTACCACAACGGGACGGGGGACCGCAACCCTCCACTTT.

This clone appeared a few times. This chain connects TRBV28 to TRBJ2-1; TRBD1 aligns across 8 bases. The CDR3 is 15 amino acids. Germline CDR1 MDHEN, CDR2 SYDVKM. V lost 5 bases, J lost 8 bases, and 11 bases stayed unmatched. CDR3 sequence: CASSLVRQGIHEQFF. The CDR3 region has the DNA TGTGCCAGCAGTCTGGTAAGACAGGGGATCCATGAGCAGTTCTTC. The full variable domain, completed using reference TRBV28 and TRBJ2-1, is DVKVTQSSRYLVKRTGEKVFLECVQDMDHENMFWYRQDPGLGLRLIYFSYDVKMKEKGDIPEGYSVSREKKERFSLILESASTNQTSMYLCASSLVRQGIHEQFFGPGTRLTVL.

V usage is TRBV19 and J usage is TRBJ1-6; D unresolved. Trimming removed 5 bases from V and 7 bases from J, with 12 bases in between. In germline, CDR1 is LNHDA, CDR2 SQIVND (reference sequence). The CDR3 length is 14 residues. The CDR3 loop is CASSETGANSPLHF. The CDR3 DNA reads as TGTGCCAGTAGTGAGACCGGTGCAAATTCACCCCTCCACTTT.

V usage is TRBV25-1 and J usage is TRBJ2-3; 8 nucleotides line up with TRBD2. The ends lost 3 bases at V and 5 bases at J; junction bases unmatched: 4. This CDR3 is built from 14 residues. Germline V gene lookup returns CDR1 MGHDK and CDR2 SYGVNS. Here the CDR3 DNA reads TGTGCCAGCAGTGATAGCGGGGCGAAAGATACGCAGTATTTT. This codes for CASSDSGAKDTQYF.

The gene calls are TRBV7-9 and TRBJ2-3; D not resolved. Trimming left V 5 bases short and J 3 bases short, with 15 bases between. The CDR3 has 15 residues. Germline CDR1 reads SEHNR; CDR2 reads FQNEAQ (reference sequence). This CDR3 is CASSTPLLRTDTQYF. As DNA, the CDR3 is TGTGCCAGCAGCACGCCACTCCTGCGGACAGATACGCAGTATTTT.

This clone was found a few times. The chain employs TRBV7-3 and TRBJ1-6; 9 nucleotides agree with TRBD1. The germline V gene encodes CDR1 SGHTA and CDR2 FQGTGA. This CDR3 is built from 13 residues. Trimming cost V 4 bases and J 10 bases; bases outside gene matches: 2. The CDR3 sequence is CASSSGTGSPLHF. CDR3 coding DNA: TGTGCCAGCAGCTCCGGGACAGGGTCACCCCTCCACTTT.

V is TRBV15 and J is TRBJ1-1; possible D gene TRBD1, 6 bases. This CDR3 spans 12 amino acids. Germline-derived CDR1 and CDR2 are LNHNV and YYDKDF (reference sequence). Trimming left V 9 bases short and J 3 bases short, with 11 bases between. In DNA, the CDR3 is TGTGCCACGGCGGCAGGGGACACTGAAGCTTTCTTT. It translates to CATAAGDTEAFF.

A few counts support this clone. The rearrangement links TRBV6-5 to TRBJ2-7, with a possible D match to TRBD1 (6 bases). Germline CDR1 MNHEY, CDR2 SVGAGI. V was pared by 6 bases and J by 0 bases, with 15 bases between. The CDR3 length is 15 residues. The CDR3 reads CASSRGTPSSYEQYF. The CDR3 coding sequence is TGTGCCAGCAGCCGAGGGACACCCAGCTCCTACGAGCAGTACTTC.

This chain connects TRBV6-4 to TRBJ2-1; 9 nucleotides match TRBD2. The V gene's germline CDR1 is MRHNA and CDR2 SNTAGT. Trimming at V came to 4 bases and at J to 4 bases, leaving 5 bases not matched to a gene. CDR3 length equals 15 residues. The CDR3 DNA follows: TGTGCCAGCAGTGCTTCTAGCGGGGTTTACAATGAGCAGTTCTTC. Amino acids: CASSASSGVYNEQFF.

This chain connects TRBV27 to TRBJ2-7, with a weak D call TRBD1 (6 bases). Germline V CDR1 and CDR2: MNHEY, SMNVEV (reference sequence). V lost 5 bases, J lost 0 bases, and 11 bases lay in between. The CDR3 consists of 14 residues. CDR3 protein: CASSPLTGSYEQYF. DNA for the CDR3: TGTGCCAGCAGTCCTCTGACAGGCTCCTACGAGCAGTACTTC.

The J gene is TRBJ2-3, the V gene TRBV27; 8 positions match TRBD1. Germline CDR1 reads MNHEY; CDR2 reads SMNVEV (reference sequence). J was trimmed by 1 base and V by 8 bases; bases with no gene match: 8. The CDR3 runs 15 residues. CDR3 amino acids: CASALTGVGTDTQYF. CDR3 in DNA: TGTGCCAGCGCCCTGACAGGGGTGGGCACAGATACGCAGTATTTT.

The table lists this clone with a count of one. The J gene is TRBJ2-7, the V gene TRBV6-6, with D possibly TRBD1 on 5 matching bases. The CDR3 totals 15 residues. The V end lost 0 bases, the J end lost 1 base, and 10 bases lay between the germline ends. Germline lookup yields CDR1 MNHNY and CDR2 SVGAGI (reference sequence). The CDR3 loop reads CASSYSLQGSYEQYF. The DNA for the CDR3 is TGTGCCAGCAGTTACTCCCTCCAGGGATCCTACGAGCAGTACTTC.

This clone was recorded once. V is TRBV18 and J is TRBJ2-3, with TRBD1 matching over 11 bases. CDR3 size: 16 residues. In germline, CDR1 is KGHSH, CDR2 LQKENI. V shed 1 base, J shed 3 bases, and the junction held 3 bases outside the gene matches. This CDR3 reads CASSPLGQGGTDTQYF. The CDR3 coding sequence is TGTGCCAGCTCACCACTGGGACAGGGGGGGACAGATACGCAGTATTTT.

The chain is built from TRBV2 and TRBJ2-5; 7 bases align to TRBD2. Losses at the gene ends were 2 bases for V and 3 bases for J; bases not matched to a gene: 6. The CDR3 consists of 15 residues. Germline V gene sequence: CDR1 SNHLY, CDR2 FYNNEI. CDR3 nucleotides: TGTGCCAGCAGTGAAAGACTAAGCGGGGAAGAGACCCAGTACTTC. It translates to CASSERLSGEETQYF.

The rearrangement joins TRBV30 to TRBJ2-5, with 10 bases aligning to TRBD2. The CDR3 is 14 residues long. Germline CDR1 GTSNPN, CDR2 SVGIG (reference sequence). J lost 4 bases, V lost 1 base, and 3 bases had no gene match. This CDR3 is CAWSGAGGRETQYF. The CDR3 bases are TGTGCCTGGAGTGGAGCGGGGGGGCGAGAGACCCAGTACTTC.

The chain is built from TRBV15 and TRBJ1-2; weak D call: TRBD1 (5 bases). V lost 0 bases and J 1 base, leaving 6 bases between the germline ends. The CDR3 has 14 amino acids. Germline V lookup: CDR1 LNHNV, CDR2 YYDKDF (reference sequence). This CDR3 is CATSREGDNYGYTF. The CDR3 nucleotides are TGTGCCACCAGCAGAGAGGGGGATAACTATGGCTACACCTTC.

The CDR3 loop reads CASSLGVAEAFF. As DNA, the CDR3 is TGTGCCAGCAGCTTGGGGGTTGCTGAAGCTTTCTTT. This chain joins TRBV5-6 and TRBJ1-1; D unclear. The germline V and J ends were trimmed by 0 bases and 6 bases, with 6 bases remaining between them. Germline assignment: CDR1 SGHDT and CDR2 YYEEEE. This CDR3 is built from 12 residues.

V usage is TRBV6-5 and J usage is TRBJ1-2; possible D gene TRBD1, 6 bases. CDR1 is MNHEY and CDR2 is SVGAGI in the germline V gene. The V and J ends lost 0 bases and 6 bases respectively, with 8 bases between them. The CDR3 runs to 13 residues. In nucleotides, the CDR3 is TGTGCCAGCAGTTACTCGTGGGGGCATGGCTACACCTTC. Its protein is CASSYSWGHGYTF.

This clone was detected only once. The rearrangement links TRBV15 to TRBJ1-3; D is uncertain. The CDR3 consists of 14 residues. The germline V gene encodes CDR1 LNHNV and CDR2 YYDKDF (reference sequence). The germline V and J ends were trimmed by 3 bases and 2 bases, with 8 bases remaining between them. The CDR3 DNA sequence: TGTGCCACCAGCAGTACGGCCCCTGGAAACACCATATATTTT. Amino acid sequence: CATSSTAPGNTIYF.

This clone was detected a few times. V gene TRBV30 combines with J gene TRBJ2-7; 10 bases fit TRBD1. The V and J ends lost 4 bases and 7 bases, in that order; junction bases with no gene match: 7. Germline V gives CDR1 GTSNPN, CDR2 SVGIG (reference sequence). The CDR3 length is 13 residues. This CDR3 is CAWIDRGQGEQYF. CDR3 in DNA: TGTGCCTGGATCGACAGGGGGCAGGGGGAGCAGTACTTC.

In this sample, this clone turned up once. The chain is built from TRBV27 and TRBJ2-3; tentatively, D is TRBD1 (5 bases). Trimming shortened V by 5 bases and J by 2 bases, and 8 bases separated the two germline ends. The germline gives CDR1 MNHEY, CDR2 SMNVEV (reference sequence). This CDR3 is 13 amino acids long. The DNA for the CDR3 is TGTGCCAGCAGTCAGGGTACCACAGATACGCAGTATTTT. Translated: CASSQGTTDTQYF.

This clone was observed a single time. The chain has TRBV29-1 and TRBJ2-7, with D unclear. From germline, CDR1 is SQVTM and CDR2 ANQGSEA. The V and J ends lost 4 bases and 0 bases respectively, with 13 bases between them. This CDR3 comprises 14 residues. CDR3 DNA: TGCAGCGTTGCCAGTGGCAGGAGCTCCTACGAGCAGTACTTC. The encoded protein is CSVASGRSSYEQYF.